This T cell receptor beta chain derives from a study of T cells after posttransplantation cyclophosphamide. Germline CDR1 and CDR2: GTSNPN and SVGIG (reference sequence). The V and J ends lost 3 bases and 0 bases respectively, with 15 bases between them. The CDR3 loop spans 16 amino acids. Only in-frame clones appear in the TCRdb table, and some are missing; sequencing was by immunoSEQ multiplex PCR. This table holds some 43,000 clones, roughly 87% found once. Cyclophosphamide on days +3 and +4 followed busulfan-fludarabine conditioning and a marrow graft. This clonotype was obtained from a male patient between 55 and 70 years old who received an allogeneic stem cell transplant from a related donor and was CMV-positive. Some T cells may have originated in the graft donor. The sequencing used PBMCs, collected roughly 60 days after allogeneic stem cell transplant with posttransplant cyclophosphamide. The chain uses TRBV30 and TRBJ2-1; tentative D call: TRBD2 (6 bases). CDR3 in DNA: TGTGCCTGGAGCCCCCCGGGAGTGCGCTCCTACAATGAGCAGTTCTTC. Protein sequence: CAWSPPGVRSYNEQFF.